This T cell receptor (beta chain) comes out of a study of blood T cell repertoires in COVID-19. Study context: The samples span acute and convalescent COVID-19 from the United States, Italy and Spain.

V shed 5 bases and J 4 bases; nucleotides not matched to a gene: 4. Looked up from germline, CDR1 is SGHDN and CDR2 is FVKESK. The CDR3 has 13 residues. Participants were aged roughly 18 to 90 years, lived in under 30 US areas, and enrolled virtually. Assignments of participants to cohorts depended upon their own reported clinical history. Original processing methods: Nucleated cell number was recorded as an estimate derived from reference gene primer amplification. Libraries were prepared by immunoSEQ multiplex PCR; TCRdb keeps only in-frame clonotypes and omits some of them. V and J calls and clone size follow that table, whereas D and trimming were derived from the DNA. The sample holds 250,000 to 400,000 clones; 70% to 90% are singletons and the top ten take roughly 5.3%.

Sequences were obtained from PBMCs or T cells enriched from blood (not recorded which). The chain employs TRBV14 and TRBJ1-2; 7 bases agree with TRBD1. The sequence was collected from a woman aged 30 to 39 who had recovered from COVID-19. CDR3 amino acids: CASSSGQTYGYTF. Here the CDR3 DNA reads TGTGCCAGCAGCTCGGGACAGACCTATGGCTACACCTTC.